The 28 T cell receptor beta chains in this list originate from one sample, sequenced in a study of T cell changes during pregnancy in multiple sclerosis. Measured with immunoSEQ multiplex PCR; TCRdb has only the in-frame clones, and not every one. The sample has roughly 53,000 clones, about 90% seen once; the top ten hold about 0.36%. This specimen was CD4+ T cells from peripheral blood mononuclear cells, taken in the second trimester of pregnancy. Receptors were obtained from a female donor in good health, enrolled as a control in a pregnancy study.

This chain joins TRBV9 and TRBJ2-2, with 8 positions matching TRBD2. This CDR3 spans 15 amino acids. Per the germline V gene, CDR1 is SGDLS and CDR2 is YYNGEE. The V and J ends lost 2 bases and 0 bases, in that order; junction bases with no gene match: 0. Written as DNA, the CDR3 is TGTGCCAGCAGCGTGCGGGGGGCGAACACCGGGGAGCTGTTTTTT. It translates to CASSVRGANTGELFF.

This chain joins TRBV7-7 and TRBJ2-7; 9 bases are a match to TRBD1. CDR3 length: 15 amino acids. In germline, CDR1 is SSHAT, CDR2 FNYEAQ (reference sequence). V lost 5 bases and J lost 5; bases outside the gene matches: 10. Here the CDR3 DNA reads TGTGCCAGCAGCGCGACCGGGACAGGGTTCAACGAGCAGTACTTC. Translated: CASSATGTGFNEQYF.

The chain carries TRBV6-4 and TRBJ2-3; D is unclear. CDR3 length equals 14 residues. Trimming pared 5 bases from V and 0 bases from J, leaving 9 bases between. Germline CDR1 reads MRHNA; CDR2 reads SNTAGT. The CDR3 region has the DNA TGTGCCAGCAGTCCCGGGTTTAGCACAGATACGCAGTATTTT. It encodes CASSPGFSTDTQYF.

The CDR3 DNA sequence: TGTGCCAGCAGTTTATCCCTCTCCGGGACAGGGTTTTATTACGAGCAGTACTTC. Protein: CASSLSLSGTGFYYEQYF. The chain combines TRBV27 with TRBJ2-7; 9 bases line up with TRBD1. Germline V CDR1 and CDR2: MNHEY, SMNVEV (reference sequence). The CDR3 loop spans 18 amino acids. V was pared by 0 bases and J by 4 bases, with 13 bases of the junction left unmatched.

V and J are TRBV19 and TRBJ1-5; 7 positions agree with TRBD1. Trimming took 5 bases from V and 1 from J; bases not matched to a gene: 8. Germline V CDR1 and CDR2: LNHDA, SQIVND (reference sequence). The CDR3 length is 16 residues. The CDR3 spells CASSPQGKGSNQPQHF. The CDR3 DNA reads TGTGCCAGTAGTCCACAGGGGAAAGGGAGCAATCAGCCCCAGCATTTT.

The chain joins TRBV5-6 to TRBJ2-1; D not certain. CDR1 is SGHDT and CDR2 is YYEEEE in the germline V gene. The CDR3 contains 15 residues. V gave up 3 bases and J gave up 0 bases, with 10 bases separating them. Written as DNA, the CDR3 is TGTGCCAGCAGCTCCCACTACCCCTCCTACAATGAGCAGTTCTTC. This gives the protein CASSSHYPSYNEQFF.

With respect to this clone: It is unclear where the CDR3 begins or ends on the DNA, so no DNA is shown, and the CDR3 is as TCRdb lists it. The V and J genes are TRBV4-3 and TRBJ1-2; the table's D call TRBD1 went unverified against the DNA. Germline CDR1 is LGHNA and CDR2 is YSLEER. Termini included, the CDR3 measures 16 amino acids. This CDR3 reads CASSQDVGTDFRGYTF.

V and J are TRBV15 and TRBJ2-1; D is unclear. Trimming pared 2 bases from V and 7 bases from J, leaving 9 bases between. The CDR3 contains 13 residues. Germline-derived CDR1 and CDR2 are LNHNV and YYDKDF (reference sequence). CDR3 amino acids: CATSRPSWNEQFF. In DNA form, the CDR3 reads TGTGCCACCAGCAGACCCAGTTGGAATGAGCAGTTCTTC.

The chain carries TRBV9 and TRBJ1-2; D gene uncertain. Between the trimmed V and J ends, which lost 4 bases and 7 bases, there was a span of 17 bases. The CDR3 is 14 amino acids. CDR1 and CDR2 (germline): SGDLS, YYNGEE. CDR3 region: CASSPPGQTSGYTF. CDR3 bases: TGTGCCAGCAGCCCCCCAGGCCAGACCTCTGGCTACACCTTC.

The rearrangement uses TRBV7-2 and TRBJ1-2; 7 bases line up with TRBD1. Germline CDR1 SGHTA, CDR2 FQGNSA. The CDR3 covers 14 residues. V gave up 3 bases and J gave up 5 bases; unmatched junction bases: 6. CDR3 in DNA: TGTGCCAGCAGCTTTTCGGCAGGGGGGTATGGCTACACCTTC. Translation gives CASSFSAGGYGYTF.

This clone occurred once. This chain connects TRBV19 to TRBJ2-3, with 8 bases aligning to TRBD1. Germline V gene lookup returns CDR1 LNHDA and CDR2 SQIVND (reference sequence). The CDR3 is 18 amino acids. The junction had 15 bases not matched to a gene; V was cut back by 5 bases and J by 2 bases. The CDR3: CASSFNPNRGYLTDTQYF. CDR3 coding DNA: TGTGCCAGTAGTTTCAACCCAAACAGGGGGTACCTCACAGATACGCAGTATTTT.

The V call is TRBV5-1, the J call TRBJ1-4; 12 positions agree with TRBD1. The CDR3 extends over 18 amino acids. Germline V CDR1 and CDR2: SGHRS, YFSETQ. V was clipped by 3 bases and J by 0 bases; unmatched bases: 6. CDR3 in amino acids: CASSYGTGGLATNEKLFF. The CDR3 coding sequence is TGCGCCAGCAGCTACGGGACAGGGGGCCTGGCAACTAATGAAAAACTGTTTTTT.

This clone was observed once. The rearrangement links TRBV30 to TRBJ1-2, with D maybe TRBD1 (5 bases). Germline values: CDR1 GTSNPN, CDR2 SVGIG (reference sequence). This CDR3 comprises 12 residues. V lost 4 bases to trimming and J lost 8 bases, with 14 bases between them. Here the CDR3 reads CAWTFQGSGYTF. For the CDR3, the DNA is TGTGCCTGGACCTTTCAGGGAAGCGGCTACACCTTC.

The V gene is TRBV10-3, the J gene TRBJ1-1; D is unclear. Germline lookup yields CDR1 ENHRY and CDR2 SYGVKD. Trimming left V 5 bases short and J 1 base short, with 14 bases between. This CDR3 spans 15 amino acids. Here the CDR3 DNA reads TGTGCCATCAGTCCTAATGGGGAGGCGAACACTGAAGCTTTCTTT. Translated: CAISPNGEANTEAFF.

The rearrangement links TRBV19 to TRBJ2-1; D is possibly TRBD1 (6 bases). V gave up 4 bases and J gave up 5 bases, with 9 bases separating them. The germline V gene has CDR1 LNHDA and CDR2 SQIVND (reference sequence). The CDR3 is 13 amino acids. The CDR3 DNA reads TGTGCCAGTAGTACTACAGGGCACAATGAGCAGTTCTTC. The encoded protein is CASSTTGHNEQFF.

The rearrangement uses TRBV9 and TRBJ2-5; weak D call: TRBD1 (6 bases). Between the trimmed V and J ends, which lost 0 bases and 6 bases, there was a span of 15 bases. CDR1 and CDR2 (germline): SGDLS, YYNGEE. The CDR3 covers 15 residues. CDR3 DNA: TGTGCCAGCAGCGTAGATGGGACACTAGGACAGACCCAGTACTTC. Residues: CASSVDGTLGQTQYF.

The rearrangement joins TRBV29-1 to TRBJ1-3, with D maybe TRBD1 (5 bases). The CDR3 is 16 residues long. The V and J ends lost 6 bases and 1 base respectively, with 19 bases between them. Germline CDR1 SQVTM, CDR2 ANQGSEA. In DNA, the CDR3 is TGCAGCGTCGTACTTACACCCAGGGTATCTGGAAACACCATATATTTT. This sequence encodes CSVVLTPRVSGNTIYF.

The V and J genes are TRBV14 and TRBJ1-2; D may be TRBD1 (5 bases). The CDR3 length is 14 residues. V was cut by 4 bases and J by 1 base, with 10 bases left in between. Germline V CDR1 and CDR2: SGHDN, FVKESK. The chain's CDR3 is CASSPRQGNYGYTF. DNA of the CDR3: TGTGCCAGCAGCCCCCGGCAGGGTAACTATGGCTACACCTTC.

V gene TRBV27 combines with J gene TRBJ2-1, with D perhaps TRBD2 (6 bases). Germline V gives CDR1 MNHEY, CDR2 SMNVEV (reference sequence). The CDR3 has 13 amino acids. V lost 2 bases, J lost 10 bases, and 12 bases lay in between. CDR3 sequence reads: CASSLRLDNEQFF. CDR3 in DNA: TGTGCCAGCAGTTTACGACTAGATAACGAGCAGTTCTTC.

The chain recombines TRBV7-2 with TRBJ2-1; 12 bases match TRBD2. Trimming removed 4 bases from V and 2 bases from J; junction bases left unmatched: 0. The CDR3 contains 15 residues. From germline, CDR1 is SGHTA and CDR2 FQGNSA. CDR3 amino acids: CASSSSGGAYNEQFF. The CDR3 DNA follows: TGTGCCAGCAGCTCTAGCGGGGGGGCCTACAATGAGCAGTTCTTC.

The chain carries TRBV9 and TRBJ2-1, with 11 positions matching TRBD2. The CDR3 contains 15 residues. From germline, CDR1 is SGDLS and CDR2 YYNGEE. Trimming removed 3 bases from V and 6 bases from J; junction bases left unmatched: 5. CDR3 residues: CASSARLAGRNEQFF. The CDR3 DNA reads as TGTGCCAGCAGCGCTCGACTAGCGGGACGCAATGAGCAGTTCTTC.

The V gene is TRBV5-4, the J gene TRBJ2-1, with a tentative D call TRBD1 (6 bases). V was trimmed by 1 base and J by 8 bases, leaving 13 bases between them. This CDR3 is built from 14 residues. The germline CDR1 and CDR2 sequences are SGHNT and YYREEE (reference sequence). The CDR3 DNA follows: TGTGCCAGCAGCTTGCCACGGACAGCTGATGAGCAGTTCTTC. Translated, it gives CASSLPRTADEQFF.

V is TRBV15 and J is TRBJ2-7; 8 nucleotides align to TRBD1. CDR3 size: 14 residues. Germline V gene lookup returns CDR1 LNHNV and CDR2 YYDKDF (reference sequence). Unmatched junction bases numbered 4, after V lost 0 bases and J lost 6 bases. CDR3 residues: CATSREGQAFEQYF. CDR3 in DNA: TGTGCCACCAGCAGAGAGGGACAGGCCTTCGAGCAGTACTTC.

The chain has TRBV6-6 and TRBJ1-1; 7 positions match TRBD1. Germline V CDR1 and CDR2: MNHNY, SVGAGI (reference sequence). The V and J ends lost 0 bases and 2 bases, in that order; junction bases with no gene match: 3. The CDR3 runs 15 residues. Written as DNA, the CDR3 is TGTGCCAGCAGTTACTCGCGACAGGGAAACACTGAAGCTTTCTTT. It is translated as CASSYSRQGNTEAFF.

The DNA of the CDR3 is TGTGCCAGCAACCGTCCCCTGGGTAAGGGGTTTAGAAACACCGGGGAGCTGTTTTTT. This gives the protein CASNRPLGKGFRNTGELFF. The chain couples TRBV9 to TRBJ2-2, with D possibly being TRBD1 (5 bases). The CDR3 is 19 amino acids. Deletions cut 6 bases from V and 2 bases from J, with 26 bases between. The V gene's germline CDR1 is SGDLS and CDR2 YYNGEE.

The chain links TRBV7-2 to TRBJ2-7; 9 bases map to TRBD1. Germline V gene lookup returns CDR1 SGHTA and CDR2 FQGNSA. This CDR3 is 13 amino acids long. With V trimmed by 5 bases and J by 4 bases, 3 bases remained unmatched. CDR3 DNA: TGTGCCAGCAGCCGGGGACAGGGTTACGAGCAGTACTTC. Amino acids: CASSRGQGYEQYF.

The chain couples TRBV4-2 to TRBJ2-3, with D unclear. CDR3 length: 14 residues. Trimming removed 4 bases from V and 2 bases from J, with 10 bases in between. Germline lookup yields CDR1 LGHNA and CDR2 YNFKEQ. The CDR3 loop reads CASSRTESTDTQYF. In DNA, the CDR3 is TGTGCCAGCAGCCGCACAGAATCCACAGATACGCAGTATTTT.

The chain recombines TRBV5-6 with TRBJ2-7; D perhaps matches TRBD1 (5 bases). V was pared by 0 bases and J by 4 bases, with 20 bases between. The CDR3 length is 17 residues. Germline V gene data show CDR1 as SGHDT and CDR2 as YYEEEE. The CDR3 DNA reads TGTGCCAGCAGCTTGGTGCAACAGGTTGGGGCAGAATACGAGCAGTACTTC. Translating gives CASSLVQQVGAEYEQYF.